Listed below are T cell receptor beta chains from one sample, sequenced in a study of type 1 and type 2 diabetes patients. TCRdb re-called the multiplex PCR reads with MiXCR, one entry per CDR3 protein. The sample holds approximately 260,000 distinct CDR3 sequences, roughly 48% seen once. The sequenced sample was peripheral blood mononuclear cells (PBMCs). Receptors were obtained from a man between 18 and 35 years old with type 2 diabetes. Each CDR3 is given with its conserved first and last residue. Each record gives: CDR3 length, D gene, V gene, J gene, clone size, CDR3 DNA, CDR3 protein. A D gene is named only where the DNA matches it firmly. Clone size is given for some rows only: seen once, a few or many times, or a class if the clone is expanded.

14	-	TRBV5-1	TRBJ1-4	-	TGCGCCAGCAGCCCACCGGGACTGCCAAAAAAACTGTTTTTT	CASSPPGLPKKLFF
16	-	TRBV5-1	TRBJ2-6	-	TGCGCCAGCAGCTTGGTCTCAGGGGCAGGGGCCAACGTCCTGACTTTC	CASSLVSGAGANVLTF
13	-	TRBV2	TRBJ2-2	many	TGTGCCAGCAGTAGGGGTCCGGCCGGGGAGCTGTTTTTT	CASSRGPAGELFF
14	TRBD1	TRBV27	TRBJ1-4	-	TGTGCCAGCAGAGAGACAGGGGATAATGAAAAACTGTTTTTT	CASRETGDNEKLFF
12	-	TRBV7-2	TRBJ1-2	few	TGTGCCAGCACCCCCAATGGATATGGCTACACCTTC	CASTPNGYGYTF
12	-	TRBV29-1	TRBJ2-1	-	TGCAGCGTTGTAGAGCTAGTTGATGAGCAGTTCTTC	CSVVELVDEQFF
18	TRBD1	TRBV7-2	TRBJ2-7	many	TGTGCCAGCAGCTTAGCTATCGAAGGGACAGGGGGCTTCTACGAGCAGTACTTC	CASSLAIEGTGGFYEQYF
15	TRBD1	TRBV2	TRBJ2-2	-	TGTGCCAGCACCCCGGGACAGGTTTCAGACGGGGAGCTGTTTTTT	CASTPGQVSDGELFF
13	-	TRBV10-1	TRBJ2-7	many	TGCGCCAGCAGGGGTGACAGCATGGACGAGCAGTACTTC	CASRGDSMDEQYF
13	TRBD1	TRBV24-1	TRBJ2-2	few	TGTGCCTCGCAGGGGGCCGGGATCGGGGAGCTGTTTTTT	CASQGAGIGELFF
18	TRBD1	TRBV6-1	TRBJ1-6	-	TGTGCCAGCACCGCCAGGACAGGGTGGAGCTCCTATAATTCACCCCTCCACTTT	CASTARTGWSSYNSPLHF
14	TRBD1	TRBV2	TRBJ1-2	few	TGTGCCAGCAGAGGATTGGACAGGGCTTATGGCTACACCTTC	CASRGLDRAYGYTF
16	-	TRBV19	TRBJ1-5	-	TGTGCCAGTAGTATAGATCCGCAGGGCCGCAATCAGCCCCAGCATTTT	CASSIDPQGRNQPQHF
12	-	TRBV6-6	TRBJ1-1	few	TGTGCCAGCAGTTACTCGACAGGTGAAGCTTTCTTT	CASSYSTGEAFF
15	-	TRBV28	TRBJ1-4	-	TGTGCCAGCAGTCTCCTATCCCTCACAGGGGAAAAACTGTTTTTT	CASSLLSLTGEKLFF
15	-	TRBV28	TRBJ2-6	-	TGTGCCAGCAACACCGATTTCTCTGGGGCCAACGTCCTGACTTTC	CASNTDFSGANVLTF
14	TRBD1	TRBV30	TRBJ1-2	many	TGTGCCTGGACACAGACAGGGATTGTGGAGGGCTACACCTTC	CAWTQTGIVEGYTF
14	-	TRBV14	TRBJ1-2	-	TGTGCCAGCAGTTCGAACCCGGGCCACTATGGCTACACCTTC	CASSSNPGHYGYTF
16	TRBD1	TRBV19	TRBJ1-5	-	TGTGCCAGTAACCCCGGACAGGGGGACGGCAATCAGCCCCAGCATTTT	CASNPGQGDGNQPQHF
15	TRBD1	TRBV12-5	TRBJ1-2	-	TGTGCTAGTGGTTTGTGGTCAGGGGGCAACTATGGCTACACCTTC	CASGLWSGGNYGYTF
16	-	TRBV6-1	TRBJ1-1	few	TGTGCCAGCAGCGAAATGGGATGGGCCGGGGGCACTGAAGCTTTCTTT	CASSEMGWAGGTEAFF
14	-	TRBV18	TRBJ2-2	once	TGTGCCAGCTCACCAACAGGGTCTGCCGGGGAGCTGTTTTTT	CASSPTGSAGELFF
15	TRBD1	TRBV2	TRBJ2-2	-	TGTGCCAGCAGCTCTTTGGGACAGAACACCGGGGAGCCGTTTTTT	CASSSLGQNTGEPFF
13	-	TRBV7-2	TRBJ2-7	-	TGTGCCAGCAGTCGCCCCGGCCCCTACGAGCAGTACTTC	CASSRPGPYEQYF
14	-	TRBV5-1	TRBJ2-7	few	TGCGCCAGCAGCTCGGACAGATACCCCTACGAGCAGTACTTC	CASSSDRYPYEQYF
16	TRBD1	TRBV7-4	TRBJ2-3	-	TGTGCCAGCACAACCCAGGGACAGGGATGCACAGATACGCAGTATTTT	CASTTQGQGCTDTQYF
13	-	TRBV30	TRBJ1-4	-	TGTGCCTGGAGTGTAGGCCTTAATGAAAAACTGTTTTTT	CAWSVGLNEKLFF
15	-	TRBV10-1	TRBJ2-7	-	TGCGCCAGCAGTGAGTCTGTTGGCGGCCTCTACGAGCAGTACTTC	CASSESVGGLYEQYF
15	-	TRBV5-1	TRBJ1-1	-	TGCGCCAGCAGCTCGGAATTGGGGACGAACACTGAAGCTTTCTTT	CASSSELGTNTEAFF
16	TRBD1	TRBV7-6	TRBJ1-1	-	TGTGCCAGCAGCTTAGGACAGGGGGAAAGGAACACTGAAGCTTTCTTT	CASSLGQGERNTEAFF
15	-	TRBV10-3	TRBJ2-7	-	TGTGCCATCAGTGAGACAGGGTCCGACCTAAACGAGCAGTACTTC	CAISETGSDLNEQYF
15	TRBD1	TRBV7-8	TRBJ1-2	few	TGTGCCAGCAGTCCTACAGGGGAAAGGAACTATGGCTACACCTTC	CASSPTGERNYGYTF
15	TRBD1	TRBV19	TRBJ2-7	few	TGTGCCAGTAGTATCGTGGGACAGCCCTCCTACGAGCAGTACTTC	CASSIVGQPSYEQYF
14	-	TRBV7-2	TRBJ2-5	-	TGTGCCAGCAGTCCCGCCCTCTATAAAAGTGGCCAGTACTTC	CASSPALYKSGQYF
11	-	TRBV5-1	TRBJ1-1	-	TGCGCCAGCAGCTGGGGAGGTGAAGCTTTCTTT	CASSWGGEAFF
13	-	TRBV7-9	TRBJ1-1	-	TGTGCCAGCAGCTTAGGCACGTTCACTGAAGCTTTCTTT	CASSLGTFTEAFF
16	-	TRBV14	TRBJ2-2	-	TGTGCCAGCAGCCACTCGGCCACAACGAACACCGGGGAGCTGTTTTTT	CASSHSATTNTGELFF
15	TRBD1	TRBV10-1	TRBJ2-1	-	TGCGCCAGCAGTGAGTCCGGGACAGGGGGAGGGGAGCAGTTCTTC	CASSESGTGGGEQFF
13	-	TRBV5-1	TRBJ2-2	-	TGCGCCAGCAATGTAGCGAACACCGGGGAGCTGTTTTTT	CASNVANTGELFF
14	-	TRBV2	TRBJ1-5	-	TGTGCCAGCAGTGGAGTTAAGAGGCAGCAGCCCCAGCATTTT	CASSGVKRQQPQHF
19	-	TRBV11-3	TRBJ2-5	-	TGTGCCAGCAGCTTAGGGGTGGTCGGGCCCCAAGGGGGGAAAGAGACCCAGTACTTC	CASSLGVVGPQGGKETQYF
12	-	TRBV6-5	TRBJ2-7	-	TGTGCCAGCAGTTACCGAGGGGCCGAGCAGTACTTC	CASSYRGAEQYF
14	TRBD2	TRBV27	TRBJ2-7	few	TGTGCCAGCAGCACCATAGGGACTAGCCCAGATCAGTACTTC	CASSTIGTSPDQYF
12	TRBD2	TRBV4-2	TRBJ2-7	-	TGTGCCAGCAGCCGGGGGGGGTACGAGCAGTACTTC	CASSRGGYEQYF